This TCR beta chain was sequenced for a study of CD8+ T cells in alopecia areata (dated by TCRdb to the late 2010s). Concerning the study at large: The treated patients, all with moderate-to-severe alopecia areata, were enrolled in an open-label pilot trial of oral tofacitinib given at 5 to 10 mg twice daily. RNA was extracted with the PAXgene miRNA kit for fixed scalp, the miRNeasy kit for PBMCs, and the RNeasy kit for mouse skin. Patients on tofacitinib were biopsied at baseline and after 4 and 24 weeks of treatment, and several of the patients also had a later scalp biopsy. The SALT score, which quantifies the percentage of affected scalp surface area, was used to measure disease severity in treated patients. TCRbeta CDR3 regions were amplified by immunoSEQ multiplex PCR using 35 Vbeta forward and 13 Jbeta reverse primers. Human TCRbeta sequencing covered scalp tissue and sorted CD4+ and CD8+ peripheral blood T cells from patchy and totalis/universalis alopecia areata patients and healthy controls. High-throughput TCRbeta sequencing was used to examine T cell clonal expansion in alopecia areata in both the C3H/HeJ mouse model and human patients. Scalp clonality was compared among normal scalp (n=4), patchy alopecia areata scalp (n=8), and alopecia totalis/universalis scalp (n=8). Patients stayed on tofacitinib for 6 to 18 months and then had 6 months of follow-up off drug so that delayed response and recurrence could be assessed. Beyond this particular receptor, the publication reports: Compared with mice, TCR sequences shared between patients were less clear, possibly partly because of HLA diversity across the patient population. Lesional scalp, especially in alopecia totalis/universalis, showed higher clonality and more expanded CD8+ clones than normal scalp, suggesting antigenic drive. Because the treated cohort was small and had just a single nonresponder, larger studies are needed to establish links between baseline CD8+ expansion and response. Many expanded lesional clones were found to persist in scalp and blood during tofacitinib treatment, and relapse after treatment cessation may be partly explained by this persistence. Tofacitinib significantly lowered scalp clonality and the number of expanded CD8+ clones among the top 100 scalp clones. Unlike mouse skin, where gammadelta T cells dominate, normal human skin contains resident alphabeta T cells that get sequenced too, which complicates analysis of the scalp TCR repertoire.

The time point label on this specimen signifies: roughly 24 weeks on oral tofacitinib. The sample's treatment or condition label, in plain terms: oral pan-JAK inhibitor, 5-10 mg twice daily. From alopecia areata patients, peripheral blood was collected along with lesional scalp punch biopsies. PBMCs were separated by density centrifugation and stained for CD3, CD4 and CD8, after which CD4+ and CD8+ T cells were sorted on a FACSAria. As a fraction of the sample, this clone is medium-sized (0.01 to 0.1%). The specificity of this receptor is unknown. Base qualities are not recorded, but no much larger clone differs from it by a single base. Library method: the immunoSEQ multiplex PCR assay. RNA was extracted from all samples and reverse transcribed into cDNA, which served as template for TCR sequencing. SuperScript III was used to make first-strand cDNA, primed with a 2:1 mix of oligo-dT and random hexamers. A synthetic immune receptor repertoire was used to gauge amplification bias, and whatever bias remained was removed computationally. The paper's data handling went like this. Raw reads were preprocessed for error removal, and CDR3 was defined according to IMGT conventions as running from the conserved cysteine to phenylalanine. Clonality was computed as 1 minus the Shannon entropy, with the entropy normalized by log2 of the number of productive unique TCRs. Whether each scalp clone was CD4 or CD8 was inferred by checking scalp TCRbeta sequences against the CD4 and CD8 repertoires from sorted blood. This immuneACCESS table, as held by TCRdb, lists in-frame sequences with V and J called but not all clones. Of the missing ones, under half trace to an unresolved V gene in checked studies; the others have no known cause. The D gene and trimming were derived from the DNA, and the V and J assignments and clone size from that table. The sample contains more than 90,000 clones, about 59% of them found a single time. More than 9% of the sample comes from the top ten.

The junction carries 15 bases between V and J, which are trimmed by 1 base and 6 bases respectively. From cysteine to phenylalanine, the CDR3 is 16 amino acids long. Only CDR3 DNA remains: 48 bases, in frame from the first base. Looking up the germline V gene (reference sequence) yields CDR1 SEHNR and CDR2 FQNEAQ. The rearranged chain carries TRBV7-9 and TRBJ1-4; the D gene assignment is ambiguous. Sequences were derived from CD8+ T cells sorted from blood, sampled at week 24, from a patient treated with tofacitinib. This receptor was taken from a human donor with alopecia areata. DNA sequence: TGTGCCAGCAGCTTAGGGCCTTTAGGATCTTATGAAAAACTGTTTTTT. The resulting protein is CASSLGPLGSYEKLFF.